This T cell receptor beta chain was identified in a study of shared T cell receptors in the human thymus. This clone occurred once. Measured with immunoSEQ multiplex PCR; TCRdb has only the in-frame clones, and not every one. The data contain about 710,000 clones, about 90% of them singletons. Germline assignment: CDR1 SQVTM and CDR2 ANQGSEA. J lost 0 bases, V lost 6 bases, and 2 bases had no gene match. The CDR3 has 14 amino acids. The sample was also reused in another study, on human thymus T cells. As reported in that work: Donors were healthy Finnish infants having corrective surgery for congenital heart defects. Thymus tissue was removed during corrective cardiac surgery. In thymic and blood repertoires alike, V and J usage looked biased. Related reports documented highly overlapping thymic repertoires among unrelated individuals.

Sequencing used thymocytes. The clonotype comes from a boy under two years old with a congenital heart defect. This sequence joins TRBV29-1 and TRBJ2-3, with 11 bases lining up with TRBD2. In nucleotides, the CDR3 is TGCAGCGTCAGACTAGCGGGGAGCACAGATACGCAGTATTTT. This translates into CSVRLAGSTDTQYF.